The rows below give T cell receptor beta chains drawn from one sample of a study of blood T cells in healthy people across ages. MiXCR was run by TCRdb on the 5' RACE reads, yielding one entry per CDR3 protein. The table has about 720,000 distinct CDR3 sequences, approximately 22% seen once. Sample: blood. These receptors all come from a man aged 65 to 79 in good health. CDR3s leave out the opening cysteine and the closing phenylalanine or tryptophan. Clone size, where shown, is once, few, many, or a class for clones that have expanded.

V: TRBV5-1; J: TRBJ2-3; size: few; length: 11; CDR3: ASSSSSGDTQY
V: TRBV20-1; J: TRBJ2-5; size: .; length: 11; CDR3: TALLAGAETQY
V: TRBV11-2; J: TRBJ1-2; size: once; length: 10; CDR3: ASSLIYYGYT
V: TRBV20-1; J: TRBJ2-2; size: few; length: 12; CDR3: SAPRDSGTGELF
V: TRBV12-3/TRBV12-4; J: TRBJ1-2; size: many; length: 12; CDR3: ASVSPGTNYGYT
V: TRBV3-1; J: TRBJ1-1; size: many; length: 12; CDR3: ASSQGTGYTEAF
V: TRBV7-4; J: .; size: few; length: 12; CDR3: ASIHHGRDNEQF
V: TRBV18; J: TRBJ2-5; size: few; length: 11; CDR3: ASSRFLQETQY
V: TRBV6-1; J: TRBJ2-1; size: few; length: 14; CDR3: ASSMDSGGNYNEQF
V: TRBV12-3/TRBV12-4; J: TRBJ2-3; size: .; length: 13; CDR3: ASSPRRGRASTQY
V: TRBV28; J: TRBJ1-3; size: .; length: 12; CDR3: ASRYFGSRATIY
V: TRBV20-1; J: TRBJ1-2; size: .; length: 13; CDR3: SARLLGLRNYGYT
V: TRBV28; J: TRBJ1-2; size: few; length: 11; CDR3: ASSPASNYGYT
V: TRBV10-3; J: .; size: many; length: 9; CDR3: ASGVATEQF
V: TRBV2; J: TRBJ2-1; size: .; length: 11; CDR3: ASRLGMNNEQF
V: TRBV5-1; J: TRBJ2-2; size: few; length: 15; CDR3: ASSFVGLAGIGGELF
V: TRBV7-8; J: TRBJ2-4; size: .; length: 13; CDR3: ASSLAFGGENIQY
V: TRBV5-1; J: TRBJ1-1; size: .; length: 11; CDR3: ASSLDFLTEAF
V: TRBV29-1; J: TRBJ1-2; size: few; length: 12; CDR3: SVSKPGQGYGYT
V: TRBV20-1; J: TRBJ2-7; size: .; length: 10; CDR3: SALAGLGEQY
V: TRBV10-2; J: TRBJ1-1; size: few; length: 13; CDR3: ASSEPSILIGEAF
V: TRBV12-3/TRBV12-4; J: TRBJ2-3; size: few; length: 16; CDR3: ATSRGTSGVKSTDTQY
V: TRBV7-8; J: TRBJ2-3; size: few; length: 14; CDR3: ASSLVGTRGTDTQY
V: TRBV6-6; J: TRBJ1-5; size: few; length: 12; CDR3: ASSQGVLNQPQH
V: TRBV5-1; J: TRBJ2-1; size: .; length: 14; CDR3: ASSRTSGPSYNEQF
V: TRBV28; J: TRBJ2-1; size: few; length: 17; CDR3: ASSLSPGGSGRAFNEQF
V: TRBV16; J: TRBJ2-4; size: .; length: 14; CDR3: ASSQNFQGVENIQY
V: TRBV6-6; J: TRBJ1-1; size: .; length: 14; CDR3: ASSYYRDRMNTEAF
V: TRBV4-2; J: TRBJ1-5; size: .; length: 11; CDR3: ASAGGFNRPQH
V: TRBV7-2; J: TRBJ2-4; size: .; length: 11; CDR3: ASSLEVKNIQY
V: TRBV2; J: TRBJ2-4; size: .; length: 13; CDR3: ASMRGSGAKNIQY
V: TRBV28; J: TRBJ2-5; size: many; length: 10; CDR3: ASSSGPETQY
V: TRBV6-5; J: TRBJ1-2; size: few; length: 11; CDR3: ASNPGTFSGYT
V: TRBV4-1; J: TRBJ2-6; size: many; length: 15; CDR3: ASSQEHRITGANVLT
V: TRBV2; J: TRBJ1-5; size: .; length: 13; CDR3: ASRRDRVDSGPQH
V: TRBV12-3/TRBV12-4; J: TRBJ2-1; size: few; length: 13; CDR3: ASSPRDRVTHEQF
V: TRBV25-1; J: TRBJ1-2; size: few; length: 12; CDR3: ASSEWGDPYGYT
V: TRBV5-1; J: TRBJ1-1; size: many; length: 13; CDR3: ASSLVRTGGTEAF
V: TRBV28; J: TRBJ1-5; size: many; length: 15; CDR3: ASSLPGGLGSNQPQH
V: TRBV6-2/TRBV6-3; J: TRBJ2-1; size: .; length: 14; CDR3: ASKLAESSSYNEQF
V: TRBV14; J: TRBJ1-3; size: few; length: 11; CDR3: ASSYIAGNTIY
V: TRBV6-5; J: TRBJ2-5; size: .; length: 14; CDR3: ASSYRRSGNQETQY
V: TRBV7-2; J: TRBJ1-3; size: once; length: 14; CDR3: ASSFTRFPPGNTIY
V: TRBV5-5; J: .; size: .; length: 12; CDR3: ASSYQRAGETQY